This TCR beta chain appears in the sequencing data of a study of cytomegalovirus exposure and HLA in healthy donors. V lost 7 bases to trimming and J lost 4 bases; unmatched junction nucleotides: 1. CDR1 is MRHNA, CDR2 SNTAGT, per germline. This CDR3 is 14 amino acids long. Only in-frame clones appear in the TCRdb table, and some are missing; sequencing was by immunoSEQ multiplex PCR. The data hold approximately 300,000 clones, with roughly 87% observed a single time. The sample consisted of PBMCs. The V call is TRBV6-4, the J call TRBJ2-2, with 12 bases matching TRBD1. The receptor's source is a woman aged 30 to 39 in good health and CMV-seropositive. CDR3 in amino acids: CASKGQGATGELFF. The CDR3 DNA reads as TGTGCCAGCAAGGGACAGGGGGCCACCGGGGAGCTGTTTTTT.